This TCR beta chain was found in a study of tumor-infiltrating lymphocytes in primary liver carcinoma. Study-wide context: Male and female patients aged 30 to 69 years made up the cohort.

This clonotype has a count of ten or more. As yet, its antigen is unknown. This CDR3 region has 17 residues. The V gene end was trimmed by 5 bases and the J gene end by 0 bases; junction bases not matched to a gene: 11. The germline V gene has CDR1 SGHAT and CDR2 FQNNGV. The authors took blood RNA from unsorted whole blood and also extracted germline DNA. It was before surgery that approximately 4.3 milliliters of peripheral blood were collected. Study conclusions and caveats: Compared with blood, tumor repertoires held significantly more in their top 250 clones.

A constant-region primer primed TCR beta cDNA synthesis from roughly 520 ng of total RNA. Libraries covering TCR beta were generated through three nested multiplex PCR rounds (using a slightly modified ARM-PCR). The two initial PCR rounds, approximately 10 cycles each, used TRBV1-TRBV30 forward and C-beta reverse primers. In TCRdb, the multiplex PCR reads were re-called with MiXCR into one record per CDR3 protein. The sample lists a few hundred thousand distinct CDR3 sequences, nearly 60% seen once, with about 18% in the top ten. Sequenced input: peripheral blood. The source of this sequence is a woman aged 25 to 45 with primary liver carcinoma and hepatitis B virus infection. The gene calls are TRBV11-2 and TRBJ2-7; 9 bases are a match to TRBD1. The CDR3 reads CASSLSSGTGSSYEQYF. For the CDR3, the DNA is TGTGCCAGCAGCCTCTCCTCCGGGACAGGGAGCTCCTACGAGCAGTACTTC.